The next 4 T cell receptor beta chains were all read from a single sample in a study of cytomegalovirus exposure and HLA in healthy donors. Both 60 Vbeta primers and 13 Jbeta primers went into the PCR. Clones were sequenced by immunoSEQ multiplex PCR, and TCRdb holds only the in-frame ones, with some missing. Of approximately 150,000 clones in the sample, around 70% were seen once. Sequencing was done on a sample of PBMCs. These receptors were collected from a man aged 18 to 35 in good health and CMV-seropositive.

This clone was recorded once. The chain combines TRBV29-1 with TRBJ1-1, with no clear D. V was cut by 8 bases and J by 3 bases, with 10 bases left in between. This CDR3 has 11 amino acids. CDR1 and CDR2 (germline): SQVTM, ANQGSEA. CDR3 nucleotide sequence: TGCAGCTTCAGTCCAGACACTGAAGCTTTCTTT. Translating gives CSFSPDTEAFF.

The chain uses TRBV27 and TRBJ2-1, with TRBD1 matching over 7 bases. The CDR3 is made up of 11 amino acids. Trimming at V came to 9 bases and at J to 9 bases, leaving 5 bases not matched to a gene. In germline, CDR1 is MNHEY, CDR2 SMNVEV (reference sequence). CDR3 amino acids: CASTGVSEQFF. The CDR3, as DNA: TGTGCCAGTACAGGGGTGAGTGAGCAGTTCTTC.

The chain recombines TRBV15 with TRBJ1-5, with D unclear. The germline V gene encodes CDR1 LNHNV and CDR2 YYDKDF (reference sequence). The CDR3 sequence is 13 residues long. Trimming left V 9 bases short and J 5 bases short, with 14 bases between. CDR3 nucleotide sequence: TGTGCCACACCCGGCACGCTAGATCAGCCCCAGCATTTT. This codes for CATPGTLDQPQHF.

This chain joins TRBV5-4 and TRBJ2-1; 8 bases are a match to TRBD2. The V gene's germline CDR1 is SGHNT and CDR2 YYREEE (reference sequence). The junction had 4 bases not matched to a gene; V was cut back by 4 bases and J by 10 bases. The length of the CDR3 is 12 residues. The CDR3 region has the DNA TGTGCCAGCAGCCATAGCGGGAACGAGCAGTTCTTC. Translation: CASSHSGNEQFF.